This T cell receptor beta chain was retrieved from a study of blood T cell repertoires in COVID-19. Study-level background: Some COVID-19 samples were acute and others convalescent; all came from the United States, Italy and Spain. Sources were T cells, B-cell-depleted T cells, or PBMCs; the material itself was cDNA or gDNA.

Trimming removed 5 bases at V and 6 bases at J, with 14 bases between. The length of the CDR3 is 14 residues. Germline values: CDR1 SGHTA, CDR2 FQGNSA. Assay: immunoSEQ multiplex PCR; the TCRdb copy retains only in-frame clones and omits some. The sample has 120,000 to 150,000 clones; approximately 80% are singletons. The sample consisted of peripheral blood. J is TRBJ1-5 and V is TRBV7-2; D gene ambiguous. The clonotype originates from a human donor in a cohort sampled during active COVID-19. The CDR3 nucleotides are TGTGCCAGCAGCAGCCCGGCGGGGAGTCAGCCCCAGCATTTT. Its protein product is CASSSPAGSQPQHF.